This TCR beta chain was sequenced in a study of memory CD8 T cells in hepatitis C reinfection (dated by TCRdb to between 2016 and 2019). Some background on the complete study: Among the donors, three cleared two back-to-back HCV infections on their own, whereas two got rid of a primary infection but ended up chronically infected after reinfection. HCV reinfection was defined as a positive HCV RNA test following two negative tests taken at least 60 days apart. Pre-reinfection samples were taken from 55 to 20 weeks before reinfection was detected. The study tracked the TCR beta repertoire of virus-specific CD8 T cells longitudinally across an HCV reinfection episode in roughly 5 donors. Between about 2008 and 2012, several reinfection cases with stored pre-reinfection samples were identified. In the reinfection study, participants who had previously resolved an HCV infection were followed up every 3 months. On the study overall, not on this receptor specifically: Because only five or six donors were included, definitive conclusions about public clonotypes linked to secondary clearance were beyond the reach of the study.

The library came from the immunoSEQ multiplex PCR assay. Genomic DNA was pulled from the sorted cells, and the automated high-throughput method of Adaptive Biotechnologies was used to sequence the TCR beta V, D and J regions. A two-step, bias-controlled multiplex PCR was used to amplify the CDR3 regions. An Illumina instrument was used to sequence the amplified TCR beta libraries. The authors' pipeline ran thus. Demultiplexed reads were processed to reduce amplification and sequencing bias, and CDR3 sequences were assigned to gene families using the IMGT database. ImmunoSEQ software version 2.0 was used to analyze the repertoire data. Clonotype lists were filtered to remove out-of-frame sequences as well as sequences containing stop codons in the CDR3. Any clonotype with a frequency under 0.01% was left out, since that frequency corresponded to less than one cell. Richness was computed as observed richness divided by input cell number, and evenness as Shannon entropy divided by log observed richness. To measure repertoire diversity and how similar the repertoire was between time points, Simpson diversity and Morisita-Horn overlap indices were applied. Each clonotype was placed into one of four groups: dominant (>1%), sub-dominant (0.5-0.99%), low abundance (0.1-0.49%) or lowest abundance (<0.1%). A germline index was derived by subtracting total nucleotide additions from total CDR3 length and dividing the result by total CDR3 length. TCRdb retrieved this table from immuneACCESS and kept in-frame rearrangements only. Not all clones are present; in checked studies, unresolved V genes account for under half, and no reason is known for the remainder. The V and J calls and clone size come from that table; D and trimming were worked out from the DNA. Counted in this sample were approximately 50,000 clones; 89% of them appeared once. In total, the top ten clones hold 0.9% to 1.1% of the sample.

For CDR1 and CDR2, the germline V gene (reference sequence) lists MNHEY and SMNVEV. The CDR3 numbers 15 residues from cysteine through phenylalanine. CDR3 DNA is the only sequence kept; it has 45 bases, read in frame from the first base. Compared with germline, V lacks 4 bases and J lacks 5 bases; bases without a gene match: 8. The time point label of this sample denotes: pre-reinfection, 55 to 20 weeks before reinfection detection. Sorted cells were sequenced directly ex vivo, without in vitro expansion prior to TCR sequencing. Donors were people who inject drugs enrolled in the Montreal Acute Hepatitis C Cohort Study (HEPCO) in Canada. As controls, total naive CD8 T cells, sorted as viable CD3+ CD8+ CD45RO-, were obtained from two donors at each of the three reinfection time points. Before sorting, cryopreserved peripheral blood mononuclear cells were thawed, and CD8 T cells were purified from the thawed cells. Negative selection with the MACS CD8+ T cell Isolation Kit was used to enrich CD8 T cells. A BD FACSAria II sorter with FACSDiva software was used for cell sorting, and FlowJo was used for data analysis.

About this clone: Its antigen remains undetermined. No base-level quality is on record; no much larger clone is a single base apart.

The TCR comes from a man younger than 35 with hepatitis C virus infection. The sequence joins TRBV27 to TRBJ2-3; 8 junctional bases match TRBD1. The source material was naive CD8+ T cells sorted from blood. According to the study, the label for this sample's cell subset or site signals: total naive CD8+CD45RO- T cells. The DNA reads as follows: TGTGCCAGCAGTTCTATTCGACAGGGGATAGATACGCAGTATTTT. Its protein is CASSSIRQGIDTQYF.